The 20 T cell receptor beta chains below all came from one sample that was sequenced in a study of blood T cell repertoires in COVID-19. Data came from immunoSEQ multiplex PCR; TCRdb stores just in-frame clones and leaves some out. In the table there are 270,000 or so clones, 85% of which are singletons. Sequenced sample: peripheral blood. Receptors originate from a human donor in a cohort sampled during active COVID-19.

The V gene is TRBV28, the J gene TRBJ1-1, with no clear D. This CDR3 region has 14 residues. V lost 7 bases, J lost 0 bases, and 12 bases lay in between. Germline V gene lookup returns CDR1 MDHEN and CDR2 SYDVKM. CDR3 DNA: TGTGCCAGCAAAATACAGATACTGAACACTGAAGCTTTCTTT. Translated, it gives CASKIQILNTEAFF.

The chain is built from TRBV18 and TRBJ1-6; weak D call: TRBD1 (6 bases). Germline V lookup: CDR1 KGHSH, CDR2 LQKENI. The V end lost 6 bases, the J end lost 5 bases, and 14 bases lay between the germline ends. This CDR3 has 15 residues. CDR3 in DNA: TGTGCCAGCTCTCGACCCGGGACAAATAATTCACCCCTCCACTTT. It is translated as CASSRPGTNNSPLHF.

J is TRBJ2-3 and V is TRBV5-1; D is uncertain. Germline V gene data show CDR1 as SGHRS and CDR2 as YFSETQ. This CDR3 is 13 amino acids long. Trimming stripped 1 base from V and 4 bases from J, with 7 bases between. The chain's CDR3 is CASSLTVSDTQYF. The CDR3, as DNA: TGCGCCAGCAGCTTGACGGTCTCAGATACGCAGTATTTT.

Here the CDR3 reads CATSSTLREPQYF. As DNA, the CDR3 is TGTGCCACCAGCAGTACGCTTCGGGAGCCGCAGTATTTT. The chain combines TRBV15 with TRBJ2-3, with D possibly being TRBD2 (6 bases). The V gene lost 3 bases and the J gene lost 10 bases, with 14 bases spanning the gap. Germline-derived CDR1 and CDR2 are LNHNV and YYDKDF (reference sequence). This CDR3 is 13 amino acids long.

CDR3 in amino acids: CASSKPGLAVPWDTQYF. The CDR3, as DNA: TGTGCCAGCAGCAAACCGGGGCTAGCGGTCCCCTGGGATACGCAGTATTTT. The V gene is TRBV27, the J gene TRBJ2-3; 7 bases fit TRBD2. V lost 6 bases to trimming and J lost 6 bases; unmatched junction nucleotides: 18. This CDR3 comprises 17 residues. Germline CDR1 reads MNHEY; CDR2 reads SMNVEV (reference sequence).

This clone was counted only a few times. The V gene is TRBV7-3, the J gene TRBJ2-1; D may be TRBD2 (6 bases). CDR1 and CDR2 (germline): SGHTA, FQGTGA. CDR3 length: 14 residues. V was clipped by 2 bases and J by 6 bases, with 11 bases between them. CDR3 loop: CASSLLLAGNEQFF. In nucleotides, the CDR3 is TGTGCCAGCAGCTTATTACTAGCTGGCAATGAGCAGTTCTTC.

This clone has only one observation. The chain employs TRBV19 and TRBJ1-5, with 8 bases matching TRBD1. Germline V gene data show CDR1 as LNHDA and CDR2 as SQIVND (reference sequence). The CDR3 length is 12 residues. With 8 bases clipped from V and 4 bases from J, the junction kept 1 base outside the gene matches. CDR3 region: CASRTGNQPQHF. The CDR3, as DNA: TGTGCCAGTCGGACAGGGAATCAGCCCCAGCATTTT.

This clone came up once. This chain joins TRBV28 and TRBJ2-3, with D perhaps TRBD2 (6 bases). The CDR3 loop spans 15 amino acids. CDR1 is MDHEN and CDR2 is SYDVKM in the germline V gene. V lost 6 bases, J lost 9 bases, and 22 bases lay in between. CDR3 amino acids: CASSGTLGSFVTQYF. The CDR3 region has the DNA TGTGCCAGCAGCGGGACTTTAGGTTCGTTCGTGACGCAGTATTTT.

The V and J genes are TRBV27 and TRBJ2-5; 8 bases match TRBD1. CDR1 is MNHEY, CDR2 SMNVEV, per germline (reference sequence). There are 16 residues in the CDR3. With 0 bases clipped from V and 5 bases from J, the junction kept 8 bases outside the gene matches. CDR3 sequence reads: CASSLSDRDVSETQYF. The CDR3, as DNA: TGTGCCAGCAGTTTATCGGACAGGGATGTTTCGGAGACCCAGTACTTC.

J is TRBJ2-3 and V is TRBV18; 13 bases are a match to TRBD2. J gave up 3 bases and V 3 bases, and 9 bases lay outside the gene matches. The CDR3 runs 18 residues. CDR1 and CDR2 from the germline V gene are KGHSH and LQKENI. For the CDR3, the DNA is TGTGCCAGCTCACCCGGGACTAGCGGGATGTTTGAAACAGATACGCAGTATTTT. It is translated as CASSPGTSGMFETDTQYF.

V usage is TRBV5-1 and J usage is TRBJ1-1; D call uncertain. The V end lost 2 bases, the J end lost 4 bases, and 15 bases lay between the germline ends. The CDR3 has 15 amino acids. Germline lookup yields CDR1 SGHRS and CDR2 YFSETQ. The CDR3 spells CASSFRIGGTTEAFF. The CDR3 DNA follows: TGCGCCAGCAGCTTTAGAATCGGTGGTACCACTGAAGCTTTCTTT.

This clone was seen a few times. V and J are TRBV28 and TRBJ1-2, with TRBD1 identical over 9 bases. The CDR3 consists of 13 residues. J lost 8 bases, V lost 6 bases, and 7 bases had no gene match. Germline CDR1 is MDHEN and CDR2 is SYDVKM. CDR3 protein: CASRNRQGGGYTF. CDR3 nucleotide sequence: TGTGCCAGCAGGAATCGACAGGGGGGAGGCTACACCTTC.

The V gene is TRBV5-6, the J gene TRBJ2-7; TRBD2 aligns across 9 bases. CDR1 SGHDT and CDR2 YYEEEE come from the germline V gene. J lost 7 bases, V lost 0 bases, and 8 bases had no gene match. The CDR3 loop spans 15 amino acids. This CDR3 is CASSLGSSGIREQYF. The CDR3 nucleotides read TGTGCCAGCAGCTTGGGATCTAGCGGGATTAGGGAGCAGTACTTC.

The chain joins TRBV28 to TRBJ2-5, with 7 nucleotides matching TRBD1. V lost 8 bases and J lost 0; bases outside the gene matches: 12. Per the germline V gene, CDR1 is MDHEN and CDR2 is SYDVKM. The CDR3 runs 16 residues. CDR3 nucleotide sequence: TGTGCCAGCCCACCCCCGCACAGGGGTTACCAAGAGACCCAGTACTTC. This codes for CASPPPHRGYQETQYF. Drawing the rest from reference TRBV28 and TRBJ2-5, the complete variable domain is DVKVTQSSRYLVKRTGEKVFLECVQDMDHENMFWYRQDPGLGLRLIYFSYDVKMKEKGDIPEGYSVSREKKERFSLILESASTNQTSMYLCASPPPHRGYQETQYFGPGTRLLVL.

Points on this clone: The same CDR3 can be traced to other DNA sequences in this sample. The V call is TRBV5-5, the J call TRBJ2-7; 10 positions match TRBD2. The germline V gene has CDR1 SGHKS and CDR2 YYEKEE (reference sequence). V dropped 4 bases and J dropped 0; count of bases not matched to a gene: 4. The CDR3 consists of 15 residues. CDR3 amino acids: CASSPWTSGSYEQYF. DNA of the CDR3: TGTGCCAGCAGCCCGTGGACTAGCGGCTCCTACGAGCAGTACTTC.

The rearrangement joins TRBV15 to TRBJ2-7; 9 bases fit TRBD1. Trimming took 1 base from V and 5 from J; bases not matched to a gene: 12. The CDR3 sequence is 17 residues long. CDR1 and CDR2 (germline): LNHNV, YYDKDF (reference sequence). CDR3 in DNA: TGTGCCACCAGCAGAGGTCCGAGAGGGACAGGGTCGCACGAGCAGTACTTC. Amino acids: CATSRGPRGTGSHEQYF.

This clone appeared once. This chain links TRBV6-2 or TRBV6-3 with TRBJ2-1; 7 nucleotides agree with TRBD1. Germline CDR1 reads MNHEY; CDR2 reads SVGEGT. This CDR3 has 15 amino acids. With 4 bases clipped from V and 2 bases from J, the junction kept 5 bases outside the gene matches. The CDR3 region is CASSLGRGPYNEQFF. As DNA, the CDR3 is TGTGCCAGCAGTTTGGGAAGGGGGCCCTACAATGAGCAGTTCTTC.

This clone has more than one count but fewer than ten. The chain links TRBV2 to TRBJ2-1; TRBD2 agrees at 10 bases. CDR3 size: 14 residues. The trim removed 7 bases at V and 5 bases at J, leaving 5 bases unmatched. Germline V gene data show CDR1 as SNHLY and CDR2 as FYNNEI. The CDR3 bases are TGTGCCAGCAACCTAGCGGGAGCCGACAATGAGCAGTTCTTC. Amino acids: CASNLAGADNEQFF.

The V call is TRBV28, the J call TRBJ2-1; D might be TRBD2 (6 bases). This CDR3 is 11 amino acids long. Per the germline V gene, CDR1 is MDHEN and CDR2 is SYDVKM. V was clipped by 9 bases and J by 10 bases, with 13 bases between them. CDR3 region: CASFSGSEQFF. The CDR3, as DNA: TGTGCCAGTTTTAGCGGATCCGAGCAGTTCTTC.

The chain is built from TRBV2 and TRBJ2-1, with 7 bases that match TRBD2. The junction had 2 bases not matched to a gene; V was cut back by 8 bases and J by 7 bases. The germline gives CDR1 SNHLY, CDR2 FYNNEI. The CDR3 is 11 amino acids. As DNA, the CDR3 is TGTGCCAGCCGGGAGGCGAATGAGCAGTTCTTC. It codes for CASREANEQFF.